Each of the 14 T cell receptor beta chains below was sequenced from the same sample in a study of monozygotic twins with cystic fibrosis. Clones were sequenced by immunoSEQ multiplex PCR, and TCRdb holds only the in-frame ones, with some missing. The table has about 15,000 clones, approximately 95% seen once. The material sequenced was blood. Receptors were obtained from a girl aged 2 to 9 with cystic fibrosis.

This chain joins TRBV4-3 and TRBJ2-2; D gene uncertain. CDR1 and CDR2 from the germline V gene are LGHNA and YSLEER. V lost 0 bases and J 8 bases, leaving 7 bases between the germline ends. The CDR3 is made up of 13 amino acids. The CDR3 DNA follows: TGCGCCAGCAGCCAAGATCGTGATGGGGAGCTGTTTTTT. Translating it yields CASSQDRDGELFF.

Only one count was recorded for this clone. The V call is TRBV19, the J call TRBJ1-1; no firm D call. V lost 5 bases to trimming and J lost 4 bases, with 11 bases between them. Per the germline V gene, CDR1 is LNHDA and CDR2 is SQIVND (reference sequence). The CDR3 has 13 amino acids. CDR3 bases: TGTGCCAGTAGTCCCACCACCCTCACTGAAGCTTTCTTT. This codes for CASSPTTLTEAFF.

This clone was seen just once. The V and J genes are TRBV19 and TRBJ1-4; 7 bases map to TRBD1. V shed 3 bases, J shed 4 bases, and the junction held 2 bases outside the gene matches. Germline values: CDR1 LNHDA, CDR2 SQIVND (reference sequence). There are 14 residues in the CDR3. The CDR3 region has the DNA TGTGCCAGTAGTATTAACAGGGGTAATGAAAAACTGTTTTTT. Its translation: CASSINRGNEKLFF.

J is TRBJ2-7 and V is TRBV28; 8 positions match TRBD2. Looked up from germline, CDR1 is MDHEN and CDR2 is SYDVKM. The CDR3 contains 15 residues. V gave up 3 bases and J gave up 3 bases; unmatched junction bases: 7. DNA of the CDR3: TGTGCCAGCAGTTTTGGGAGCGGGAGAGGCTACGAGCAGTACTTC. Its translation is CASSFGSGRGYEQYF.

The J gene is TRBJ1-4, the V gene TRBV7-9, with 7 nucleotides matching TRBD1. The CDR3 is 15 residues long. Germline lookup yields CDR1 SEHNR and CDR2 FQNEAQ (reference sequence). V shed 3 bases and J 8 bases; nucleotides not matched to a gene: 9. The CDR3: CASSFFDRVGEKLFF. The CDR3 coding sequence is TGTGCCAGCAGCTTTTTTGACAGGGTAGGAGAAAAACTGTTTTTT. Supplemented by reference TRBV7-9 and TRBJ1-4, the full variable domain reads DTGVSQNPRHKITKRGQNVTFRCDPISEHNRLYWYRQTLGQGPEFLTYFQNEAQLEKSRLLSDRFSAERPKGSFSTLEIQRTEQGDSAMYLCASSFFDRVGEKLFFGSGTQLSVL.

The rearrangement joins TRBV4-2 to TRBJ1-1; D perhaps matches TRBD1 (5 bases). V was cut by 0 bases and J by 7 bases, with 12 bases left in between. Germline V gene data show CDR1 as LGHNA and CDR2 as YNFKEQ. The CDR3 has 14 residues. The CDR3 loop is CASSQDGRALEAFF. CDR3 nucleotides: TGTGCCAGCAGCCAAGATGGCAGGGCGCTTGAAGCTTTCTTT.

This chain connects TRBV7-2 to TRBJ2-1; perhaps TRBD1 as D (5 bases). Germline loops: CDR1 SGHTA, CDR2 FQGNSA. The CDR3 length is 11 residues. The germline V and J ends were trimmed by 6 bases and 15 bases, with 15 bases remaining between them. The DNA of the CDR3 is TGTGCCAGCAGTCCGGGCCCTCAGGGGTTCTTC. It specifies CASSPGPQGFF.

V is TRBV11-3 and J is TRBJ2-1; TRBD1 or TRBD2 may be the D gene (6 bases each). Germline assignment: CDR1 SGHNT and CDR2 YENEEA. The CDR3 spans 17 residues. V shed 5 bases and J shed 0 bases, with 17 bases lying between them. This CDR3 reads CASSPGAFLSSYNEQFF. The CDR3 DNA follows: TGTGCCAGCAGCCCGGGGGCCTTCTTGAGCTCCTACAATGAGCAGTTCTTC. Full variable domain (rest looked up from reference TRBV11-3 and TRBJ2-1): EAGVVQSPRYKIIEKKQPVAFWCNPISGHNTLYWYLQNLGQGPELLIRYENEEAVDDSQLPKDRFSAERLKGVDSTLKIQPAELGDSAVYLCASSPGAFLSSYNEQFFGPGTRLTVL.

The chain recombines TRBV28 with TRBJ1-4; possible D gene TRBD1, 6 bases. From germline, CDR1 is MDHEN and CDR2 SYDVKM. The CDR3 is 13 amino acids. V shed 9 bases and J shed 8 bases, with 16 bases lying between them. The DNA of the CDR3 is TGTGCCAGTTCCCTGACAGGTGGAGAAAAACTGTTTTTT. It yields the protein CASSLTGGEKLFF.

The chain links TRBV11-3 to TRBJ2-5; tentatively, D is TRBD2 (6 bases). The CDR3 covers 13 residues. CDR1 is SGHNT and CDR2 is YENEEA in the germline V gene. Between the trimmed V and J ends, which lost 5 bases and 5 bases, there was a span of 12 bases. CDR3 DNA sequence: TGTGCCAGCAGCGTTTATGGGGGGGAGACCCAGTACTTC. Amino acids: CASSVYGGETQYF. The full variable domain, completed using reference TRBV11-3 and TRBJ2-5, is EAGVVQSPRYKIIEKKQPVAFWCNPISGHNTLYWYLQNLGQGPELLIRYENEEAVDDSQLPKDRFSAERLKGVDSTLKIQPAELGDSAVYLCASSVYGGETQYFGPGTRLLVL.

The V gene is TRBV10-3, the J gene TRBJ2-7; D not resolved. CDR1 and CDR2 (germline): ENHRY, SYGVKD. Trimming removed 2 bases at V and 2 bases at J, with 13 bases between. The CDR3 totals 15 residues. CDR3 protein: CAISEGPTETYEQYF. In DNA form, the CDR3 reads TGTGCCATCAGTGAGGGCCCCACAGAAACCTACGAGCAGTACTTC.

V is TRBV15 and J is TRBJ1-3; TRBD1 matches 8 bases. V dropped 4 bases and J dropped 4; count of bases not matched to a gene: 0. This CDR3 is built from 13 residues. The germline V gene has CDR1 LNHNV and CDR2 YYDKDF (reference sequence). DNA of the CDR3: TGTGCCACCAGCACAGGGGGCGGAAACACCATATATTTT. As protein: CATSTGGGNTIYF.

The gene calls are TRBV4-2 and TRBJ1-4, with TRBD1 as a possible D gene (5 bases). Trimming removed 0 bases at V and 10 bases at J, with 18 bases between. Germline CDR1 and CDR2: LGHNA and YNFKEQ. The CDR3 runs to 16 residues. CDR3 in DNA: TGTGCCAGCAGCCAAGATCTGCGGGGGGACTTTGGAAAACTGTTTTTT. This gives the protein CASSQDLRGDFGKLFF.

This clone appeared a single time. The rearrangement links TRBV30 to TRBJ2-2; tentatively, D is TRBD1 (6 bases). Deletions cut 7 bases from V and 3 bases from J, with 21 bases between. Germline V CDR1 and CDR2: GTSNPN, SVGIG (reference sequence). The CDR3 length is 16 residues. CDR3 loop: CAFPCRGIGDTGELFF. The CDR3 DNA follows: TGTGCCTTTCCGTGCAGGGGAATCGGTGACACCGGGGAGCTGTTTTTT.